This T cell receptor beta chain was recovered during a study of cytotoxic CD8 clonotypes in ibrutinib-treated CLL. Study in general: Outcomes included some 24 partial and 2 complete responses; after median around 5.5 years, roughly 14 stayed remitted and 12 progressed.

Sequenced by immunoSEQ multiplex PCR; TCRdb stores in-frame clones only, minus some. Of 330,000 or so clones listed, 67% are singletons. Extraction of roughly 2 micrograms of genomic DNA from cryopreserved PBMCs supplied material for TCR beta libraries. Unmatched junction bases numbered 11, after V lost 10 bases and J lost 0 bases. The germline CDR1 and CDR2 sequences are WNHNN and SYGVQD (reference sequence). The CDR3 consists of 17 residues. Comments on this clone: Its antigen is as yet unknown.

Findings and caveats of the study: With treatment, public clonotypes, which were uncommon, either contracted or remained stable. Clonality rose at ibrutinib response and fell back toward baseline at progression.

Sequenced here: PBMCs, sampled after 36 months of ibrutinib treatment. The J gene is TRBJ2-6, the V gene TRBV10-1, with TRBD1 matching over 8 bases. The clonotype originates from a human donor with chronic lymphocytic leukemia. Written as DNA, the CDR3 is TGCGCCACGCCCCGGGACAGGACCTCCTCTGGGGCCAACGTCCTGACTTTC. It is translated as CATPRDRTSSGANVLTF.